This is a list of T cell receptor beta chains from one sample in a study of blood T cell repertoires in COVID-19. Produced via immunoSEQ multiplex PCR; TCRdb's table is partial and in-frame only. The data hold roughly 150,000 clones, with around 81% observed a single time. Sequences were obtained from peripheral blood. The receptors derive from an older man with active or convalescent COVID-19. CDR3s include the opening cysteine and the closing phenylalanine or tryptophan. The D gene is left open where the match is weak. Only some rows state a clone size, as once, few, many or a class for expanded clones.

abundance	v_gene	j_gene	d_gene	CDR3aa	CDR3nt
NA	TRBV5-1	TRBJ1-1	NA	CASSLAGATTEAFF	TGCGCCAGCAGCTTAGCGGGGGCGACCACTGAAGCTTTCTTT
NA	TRBV6-5	TRBJ1-2	NA	CASKKYPTANYGYTF	TGTGCCAGCAAGAAATACCCGACAGCTAACTATGGCTACACCTTC
NA	TRBV5-1	TRBJ1-4	NA	CASNSPPDEKLFF	TGCGCCAGCAATTCACCCCCGGATGAAAAACTGTTTTTT
NA	TRBV18	TRBJ1-2	NA	CASSPQSRSMGYTF	TGTGCCAGCTCACCACAATCTAGATCTATGGGCTACACCTTC
NA	TRBV9	TRBJ1-3	NA	CASSVDSSGNTIYF	TGTGCCAGCAGCGTAGACAGCTCTGGAAACACCATATATTTT
few	TRBV10-2	TRBJ2-1	NA	CASWGPPRNEQFF	TGCGCCAGCTGGGGGCCCCCCCGCAATGAGCAGTTCTTC
NA	TRBV19	TRBJ1-3	NA	CASYRRQPLSGNTIYF	TGTGCCAGTTATCGGAGGCAACCGCTCTCTGGAAACACCATATATTTT
NA	TRBV27	TRBJ2-3	TRBD2	CASSDLRTSGRTDTQYF	TGTGCCAGCAGTGACCTCCGGACTAGCGGACGCACAGATACGCAGTATTTT
NA	TRBV7-2	TRBJ1-6	TRBD1	CASSPGQGLSPLHF	TGTGCCAGCAGCCCCGGACAGGGGTTATCACCCCTCCACTTT
NA	TRBV5-1	TRBJ1-3	TRBD1	CASSSGTARSGNTIYF	TGCGCCAGCAGCTCCGGGACAGCCCGCTCTGGAAACACCATATATTTT
once	TRBV28	TRBJ1-5	NA	CASSGRSNQPQHF	TGTGCCAGCAGTGGTCGGAGCAATCAGCCCCAGCATTTT
once	TRBV18	TRBJ1-2	NA	CASSTPPAGPREGYTF	TGTGCCAGCTCAACACCCCCTGCGGGCCCAAGGGAGGGCTACACCTTC
NA	TRBV7-2	TRBJ2-2	NA	CASSSSRWELFF	TGTGCCAGCAGCTCCTCTCGTTGGGAGCTGTTTTTT
NA	TRBV5-1	TRBJ2-7	TRBD2	CASSLVAGGSYEQYF	TGCGCCAGCAGCTTGGTAGCGGGGGGCAGCTACGAGCAGTACTTC
once	TRBV18	TRBJ1-2	TRBD1	CASSSIDLQGVAF	TGTGCCAGCTCATCGATAGACTTACAGGGGGTGGCCTTC
NA	TRBV28	TRBJ2-5	TRBD1	CASSPRGLQETQYF	TGTGCCAGCAGCCCCAGGGGGCTCCAAGAGACCCAGTACTTC
NA	TRBV7-2	TRBJ2-7	NA	CASSPRTVAYEQYF	TGTGCCAGCAGCCCCCGGACAGTTGCCTACGAGCAGTACTTC
once	TRBV5-4	TRBJ2-7	TRBD1	CASSVTGGRNEQYF	TGTGCCAGCAGCGTGACAGGGGGCAGGAACGAGCAGTACTTC
NA	TRBV18	TRBJ1-1	TRBD1	CASSGTVNLNTEAFF	TGTGCCAGCTCTGGGACAGTGAATCTGAACACTGAAGCTTTCTTT
once	TRBV5-4	TRBJ2-6	TRBD1	CASRTGGWNSGANVLTF	TGTGCCAGCAGGACAGGGGGCTGGAACTCTGGGGCCAACGTCCTGACTTTC
NA	TRBV6-2/TRBV6-3	TRBJ1-5	NA	CASSYHLRGNQPQHF	TGTGCCAGCAGTTATCATCTACGGGGCAATCAGCCCCAGCATTTT
NA	TRBV5-1	TRBJ2-3	TRBD2	CASSWDYGTDTQYF	TGCGCCAGCAGTTGGGACTATGGCACAGATACGCAGTATTTT
NA	TRBV24-1	TRBJ2-2	TRBD1	CATSDPQGDFSGELFF	TGTGCCACCAGTGATCCACAGGGGGACTTCTCCGGGGAGCTGTTTTTT
NA	TRBV28	TRBJ2-3	TRBD2	CASSPIAGVATDTQYF	TGTGCCAGCAGTCCGATAGCGGGAGTGGCAACAGATACGCAGTATTTT
few	TRBV7-2	TRBJ2-1	NA	CASSGGHDGYYNEQFF	TGTGCCAGCAGTGGTGGACATGACGGATACTACAATGAGCAGTTCTTC
NA	TRBV3-1/TRBV3-2	TRBJ1-4	TRBD1	CASSDRDRLNEKLFF	TGTGCCAGCAGCGACCGGGACAGACTAAATGAAAAACTGTTTTTT
NA	TRBV7-6	TRBJ1-5	TRBD1	CASSSGQALHNQPQHF	TGTGCCAGCAGCTCCGGACAGGCGTTACACAATCAGCCCCAGCATTTT
NA	TRBV2	TRBJ1-4	NA	CASGGPLEKLFF	TGTGCCAGCGGAGGGCCTCTTGAAAAACTGTTTTTT
NA	TRBV19	TRBJ1-2	NA	CATREGYNYGYTF	TGTGCCACTAGGGAGGGGTACAACTATGGCTACACCTTC
NA	TRBV19	TRBJ2-1	TRBD2	CASEPSGRADEQFF	TGTGCCAGTGAACCTAGCGGGAGGGCCGATGAGCAGTTCTTC
NA	TRBV25-1	TRBJ1-2	TRBD1	CASDGQGFGYTF	TGTGCCAGCGACGGACAGGGGTTTGGCTACACCTTC
NA	TRBV3-1/TRBV3-2	TRBJ1-3	NA	CASSQVYGSGNTIYF	TGTGCCAGCAGCCAAGTATACGGGTCTGGAAACACCATATATTTT
NA	TRBV15	TRBJ2-1	TRBD2	CATSRGGTSGMIEQFF	TGTGCCACCAGCAGAGGAGGGACTAGCGGGATGATTGAGCAGTTCTTC
NA	TRBV3-1/TRBV3-2	TRBJ2-7	NA	CASTTSGEQYF	TGTGCCAGCACCACGAGCGGGGAGCAGTACTTC
NA	TRBV7-2	TRBJ2-1	NA	CASSFLGAANEQFF	TGTGCCAGCAGCTTCCTTGGGGCGGCCAATGAGCAGTTCTTC
NA	TRBV19	TRBJ1-5	TRBD1	CASGTGRNQPQHF	TGTGCCAGTGGGACAGGGAGGAATCAGCCCCAGCATTTT
NA	TRBV5-4	TRBJ2-3	NA	CASSSSTASTDTQYF	TGTGCCAGCAGCTCCTCGACAGCGAGCACAGATACGCAGTATTTT
NA	TRBV11-2	TRBJ1-2	TRBD1	CASSASRTGQLYGYTF	TGTGCCAGCAGCGCCAGCCGTACGGGACAGCTCTATGGCTACACCTTC
NA	TRBV3-1/TRBV3-2	TRBJ2-3	NA	CASSHRGHHLTDTQYF	TGTGCCAGCAGCCACAGGGGCCATCACTTAACGGATACGCAGTATTTT
NA	TRBV7-2	TRBJ2-5	NA	CASSLVAGPETQYF	TGTGCCAGCAGCTTAGTTGCGGGCCCGGAGACCCAGTACTTC
NA	TRBV29-1	TRBJ2-3	TRBD2	CSTRAGLASPSTDTQYF	TGCAGCACCCGGGCTGGACTAGCTTCCCCTAGCACAGATACGCAGTATTTT